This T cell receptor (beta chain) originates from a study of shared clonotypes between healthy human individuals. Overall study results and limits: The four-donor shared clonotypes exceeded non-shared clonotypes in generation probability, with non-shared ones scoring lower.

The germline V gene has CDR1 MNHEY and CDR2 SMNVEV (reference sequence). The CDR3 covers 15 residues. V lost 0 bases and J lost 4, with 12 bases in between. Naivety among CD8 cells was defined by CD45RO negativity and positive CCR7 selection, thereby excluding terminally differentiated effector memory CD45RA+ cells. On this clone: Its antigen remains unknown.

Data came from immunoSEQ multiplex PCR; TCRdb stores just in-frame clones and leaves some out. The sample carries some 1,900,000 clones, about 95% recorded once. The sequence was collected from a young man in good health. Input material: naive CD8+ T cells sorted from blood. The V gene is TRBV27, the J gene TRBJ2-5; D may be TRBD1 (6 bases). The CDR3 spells CASSLSVMTGETQYF. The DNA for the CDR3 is TGTGCCAGCAGTTTATCTGTGATGACAGGAGAGACCCAGTACTTC.